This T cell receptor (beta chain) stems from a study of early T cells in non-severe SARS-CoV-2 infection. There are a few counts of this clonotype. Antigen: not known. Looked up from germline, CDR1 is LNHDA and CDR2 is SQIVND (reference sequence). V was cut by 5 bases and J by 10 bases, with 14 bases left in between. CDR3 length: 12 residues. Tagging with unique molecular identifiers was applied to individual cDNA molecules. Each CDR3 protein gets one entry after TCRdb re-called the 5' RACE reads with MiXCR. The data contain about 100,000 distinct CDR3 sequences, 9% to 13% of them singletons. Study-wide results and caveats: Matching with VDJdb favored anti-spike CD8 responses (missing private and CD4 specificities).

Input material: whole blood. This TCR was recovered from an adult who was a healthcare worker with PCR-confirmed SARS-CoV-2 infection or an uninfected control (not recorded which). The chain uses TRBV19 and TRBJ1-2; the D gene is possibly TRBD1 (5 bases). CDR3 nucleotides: TGTGCCAGTAGTCGTAACACAGGCTCCTACACCTTC. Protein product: CASSRNTGSYTF.